This is a list of T cell receptor beta chains from one sample in a study of T cells after yellow fever vaccination. In TCRdb, the 5' RACE reads were re-called with MiXCR into one record per CDR3 protein. The table includes about 340,000 distinct CDR3 sequences, almost 4% detected once. The input for sequencing was PBMCs, taken 5 days after the yellow fever booster vaccination. Receptor source: a man between 18 and 29 years old who received the YFV17D yellow fever vaccine. CDR3s include the opening cysteine and the closing phenylalanine or tryptophan. Fields, in order: clone size, J gene, V gene, CDR3 length, D gene, CDR3 protein, CDR3 DNA. A D gene is named only where the DNA matches it firmly. The size field is filled for only some rows; it gives once, few, many or a size class.

clone size: many; J gene: TRBJ1-2; V gene: TRBV6-5; CDR3 length: 14; D gene: NA; CDR3 protein: CASSYLGGVYGYTF; CDR3 DNA: TGTGCCAGCAGTTATTTGGGGGGCGTCTATGGCTACACCTTC
clone size: few; J gene: TRBJ2-6; V gene: TRBV2; CDR3 length: 17; D gene: TRBD1; CDR3 protein: CASSDTGAFSGANVLTF; CDR3 DNA: TGTGCCAGCAGTGACACAGGGGCGTTCTCTGGGGCCAACGTCCTGACTTTC
clone size: few; J gene: TRBJ2-3; V gene: TRBV7-2; CDR3 length: 15; D gene: NA; CDR3 protein: CASSFTGFSTDTQYF; CDR3 DNA: TGTGCCAGCAGCTTTACGGGGTTTTCCACAGATACGCAGTATTTT
clone size: few; J gene: TRBJ1-1; V gene: TRBV19; CDR3 length: 14; D gene: NA; CDR3 protein: CASSHHGGSTEAFF; CDR3 DNA: TGTGCCAGTAGTCATCACGGAGGGTCCACTGAAGCTTTCTTT
clone size: many; J gene: TRBJ2-7; V gene: TRBV6-2/TRBV6-3; CDR3 length: 16; D gene: TRBD1; CDR3 protein: CASSFPLGDSSYEQYF; CDR3 DNA: TGTGCCAGCAGTTTTCCTCTGGGGGACAGCTCCTACGAGCAGTACTTC
clone size: many; J gene: TRBJ1-1; V gene: TRBV6-1; CDR3 length: 14; D gene: NA; CDR3 protein: CATDSKETHTEAFF; CDR3 DNA: TGTGCCACCGACTCCAAGGAGACCCACACTGAAGCTTTCTTT
clone size: many; J gene: TRBJ1-1; V gene: TRBV20-1; CDR3 length: 14; D gene: NA; CDR3 protein: CSAPHPSRGTEAFF; CDR3 DNA: TGCAGTGCCCCACACCCGTCTCGGGGCACTGAAGCTTTCTTT
clone size: many; J gene: TRBJ1-1; V gene: TRBV6-5; CDR3 length: 16; D gene: NA; CDR3 protein: CASSPAALRGNTEAFF; CDR3 DNA: TGTGCCAGCAGTCCTGCGGCCCTCCGGGGGAACACTGAAGCTTTCTTT
clone size: NA; J gene: TRBJ2-1; V gene: TRBV7-2; CDR3 length: 13; D gene: NA; CDR3 protein: CASRLGADNEQFF; CDR3 DNA: TGTGCCAGCAGATTGGGGGCGGACAATGAGCAGTTCTTC
clone size: many; J gene: TRBJ2-4; V gene: TRBV5-1; CDR3 length: 16; D gene: NA; CDR3 protein: CASSLEAAGTKNIQYF; CDR3 DNA: TGCGCCAGCAGCTTGGAGGCGGCGGGGACCAAAAACATTCAGTACTTC
clone size: many; J gene: TRBJ2-4; V gene: TRBV12-3/TRBV12-4; CDR3 length: 18; D gene: NA; CDR3 protein: CASSPEWSEGVTKNIQYF; CDR3 DNA: TGTGCCAGCAGTCCCGAGTGGAGCGAAGGGGTGACCAAAAACATTCAGTACTTC
clone size: many; J gene: TRBJ2-5; V gene: TRBV20-1; CDR3 length: 14; D gene: NA; CDR3 protein: CSATTGPYQETQYF; CDR3 DNA: TGCAGTGCTACAACGGGACCCTACCAAGAGACCCAGTACTTC
clone size: few; J gene: TRBJ1-1; V gene: TRBV11-2; CDR3 length: 14; D gene: NA; CDR3 protein: CASSFHRESTEAFF; CDR3 DNA: TGTGCCAGCAGTTTCCACAGGGAGAGCACTGAAGCTTTCTTT
clone size: few; J gene: TRBJ2-7; V gene: TRBV11-2; CDR3 length: 14; D gene: NA; CDR3 protein: CASSPGPKTYEQYF; CDR3 DNA: TGTGCCAGCAGCCCCGGGCCCAAGACCTACGAGCAGTACTTC
clone size: few; J gene: TRBJ1-2; V gene: TRBV5-1; CDR3 length: 13; D gene: NA; CDR3 protein: CASTPQGDYGYTF; CDR3 DNA: TGCGCCAGCACTCCGCAGGGCGACTATGGCTACACCTTC
clone size: NA; J gene: TRBJ1-2; V gene: TRBV5-5; CDR3 length: 16; D gene: NA; CDR3 protein: CASSSFHGIGNYGYTF; CDR3 DNA: TGTGCCAGCAGCTCTTTCCACGGGATCGGGAACTATGGCTACACCTTC
clone size: many; J gene: TRBJ1-1; V gene: TRBV5-1; CDR3 length: 13; D gene: NA; CDR3 protein: CASSSGKNTEAFF; CDR3 DNA: TGCGCCAGCAGTTCAGGGAAGAACACTGAAGCTTTCTTT
clone size: many; J gene: TRBJ2-3; V gene: TRBV9; CDR3 length: 17; D gene: NA; CDR3 protein: CASSALTGLLATDTQYF; CDR3 DNA: TGTGCCAGCAGCGCCTTAACGGGACTCTTGGCGACAGATACGCAGTATTTT
clone size: NA; J gene: TRBJ1-5; V gene: TRBV3-1; CDR3 length: 15; D gene: NA; CDR3 protein: CASSRGGGAYQPQHF; CDR3 DNA: TGTGCCAGCAGCCGAGGCGGGGGGGCCTATCAGCCCCAGCATTTT
clone size: NA; J gene: TRBJ1-5; V gene: TRBV20-1; CDR3 length: 14; D gene: TRBD1; CDR3 protein: CSARQGWSDQPQHF; CDR3 DNA: TGCAGTGCCAGACAGGGTTGGTCGGATCAGCCCCAGCATTTT
clone size: NA; J gene: TRBJ2-2; V gene: TRBV4-3; CDR3 length: 17; D gene: NA; CDR3 protein: CASSQEFTRRGTGELFF; CDR3 DNA: TGCGCCAGCAGCCAAGAATTTACCAGAAGGGGTACCGGGGAGCTGTTTTTT
clone size: NA; J gene: TRBJ1-6; V gene: TRBV5-4; CDR3 length: 14; D gene: TRBD1; CDR3 protein: CASSRDRDTSPLHF; CDR3 DNA: TGTGCCAGCAGCAGGGACAGGGACACTTCACCCCTCCACTTT
clone size: many; J gene: TRBJ1-6; V gene: TRBV20-1; CDR3 length: 13; D gene: NA; CDR3 protein: CSARRDFNSPLHF; CDR3 DNA: TGCAGTGCTAGGCGGGACTTCAATTCACCCCTCCACTTT
clone size: few; J gene: TRBJ2-3; V gene: TRBV27; CDR3 length: 15; D gene: TRBD1; CDR3 protein: CASSRRQGVTDTQYF; CDR3 DNA: TGTGCCAGCAGTCGCCGACAGGGGGTAACAGATACGCAGTATTTT
clone size: NA; J gene: TRBJ1-5; V gene: TRBV4-1; CDR3 length: 15; D gene: NA; CDR3 protein: CASSRTYLISQPQHF; CDR3 DNA: TGCGCCAGCAGCCGGACCTACCTAATTAGTCAGCCCCAGCATTTT
clone size: many; J gene: TRBJ2-7; V gene: TRBV20-1; CDR3 length: 13; D gene: NA; CDR3 protein: CSARSVLSYEQYF; CDR3 DNA: TGCAGTGCTAGAAGCGTCCTTAGCTACGAGCAGTACTTC
clone size: few; J gene: TRBJ2-1; V gene: TRBV20-1; CDR3 length: 14; D gene: NA; CDR3 protein: CSATNGGPPNEQFF; CDR3 DNA: TGCAGTGCTACGAACGGGGGGCCCCCAAATGAGCAGTTCTTC
clone size: once; J gene: TRBJ2-3; V gene: TRBV7-9; CDR3 length: 15; D gene: NA; CDR3 protein: CASSFGQPSTDTQYF; CDR3 DNA: TGTGCCAGCAGCTTCGGACAGCCTAGCACAGATACGCAGTATTTT
clone size: NA; J gene: TRBJ1-5; V gene: TRBV4-1; CDR3 length: 16; D gene: TRBD1; CDR3 protein: CASSQVQGNSNQPQHF; CDR3 DNA: TGCGCCAGCAGCCAAGTACAGGGGAATAGCAATCAGCCCCAGCATTTT
clone size: many; J gene: TRBJ2-3; V gene: TRBV7-9; CDR3 length: 15; D gene: NA; CDR3 protein: CASSPRGAKKDTQYF; CDR3 DNA: TGTGCCAGCAGCCCACGCGGGGCCAAGAAAGATACGCAGTATTTT
clone size: many; J gene: TRBJ2-1; V gene: TRBV5-1; CDR3 length: 19; D gene: TRBD1; CDR3 protein: CASSLARWQGADSYNEQFF; CDR3 DNA: TGCGCCAGCAGCTTGGCTCGCTGGCAGGGGGCCGATTCCTACAATGAGCAGTTCTTC
clone size: NA; J gene: TRBJ2-4; V gene: TRBV7-2; CDR3 length: 15; D gene: NA; CDR3 protein: CASSLANGGENIQYF; CDR3 DNA: TGTGCCAGCAGCTTAGCGAACGGGGGAGAAAACATTCAGTACTTC
clone size: NA; J gene: TRBJ1-2; V gene: TRBV25-1; CDR3 length: 14; D gene: NA; CDR3 protein: CASSEYAGRGGYTF; CDR3 DNA: TGTGCCAGCAGTGAATATGCGGGGCGCGGTGGCTACACCTTC
clone size: few; J gene: TRBJ2-1; V gene: TRBV7-6; CDR3 length: 15; D gene: NA; CDR3 protein: CASSFPQSSYNEQFF; CDR3 DNA: TGTGCCAGCAGCTTCCCGCAGAGCTCCTACAATGAGCAGTTCTTC
clone size: few; J gene: TRBJ1-5; V gene: TRBV20-1; CDR3 length: 16; D gene: NA; CDR3 protein: CSVSQTGRTRNQPQHF; CDR3 DNA: TGCAGTGTTAGCCAGACGGGACGCACTCGCAATCAGCCCCAGCATTTT